This TCR beta chain was documented in a study of response to subunit inactivated influenza vaccine. General study results and limits: It was suggested by the authors that few new T cells are recruited by each seasonal influenza vaccination.

In regard to this clonotype: Its target is not known.

TCRdb ran MiXCR on the RT-PCR reads and lists one entry per CDR3 protein. There are roughly 700,000 distinct CDR3 sequences in the sample; about 14% occur only once, and 6.5% to 8.5% lies in the top ten. Germline assignment: CDR1 SEHNR and CDR2 FQNEAQ (reference sequence). J lost 3 bases, V lost 10 bases, and 7 bases had no gene match. This CDR3 spans 13 amino acids. The sequenced sample was PBMCs from blood, obtained less than 15 days before vaccination. The V call is TRBV7-9, the J call TRBJ2-7; 9 bases are shared with TRBD1. The source of this sequence is a man in his fifties or sixties who received an inactivated influenza vaccine. CDR3 nucleotide sequence: TGTGCCACCGGGACAGGGAGATACTACGAGCAGTACTTC. It encodes CATGTGRYYEQYF.